This T cell receptor beta chain is from a study of T cell changes during pregnancy in multiple sclerosis. With V trimmed by 5 bases and J by 2 bases, 7 bases remained unmatched. The CDR3 extends over 15 amino acids. From germline, CDR1 is SGHTA and CDR2 FQGNSA. Clones were read by immunoSEQ multiplex PCR, and TCRdb kept only the in-frame ones, dropping some. The table shows approximately 9,000 clones, with 75% to 85% occurring only once. Sequencing was performed on CD8+ T cells from peripheral blood mononuclear cells, taken in the third trimester of pregnancy. The source is a female donor in good health, enrolled as a control in a pregnancy study. This rearrangement joins TRBV7-2 to TRBJ2-7; 9 bases are a match to TRBD2. The DNA of the CDR3 is TGTGCCAGCAGCGCCATAGCGGGAGCTCCCTACGAGCAGTACTTC. Translating gives CASSAIAGAPYEQYF.